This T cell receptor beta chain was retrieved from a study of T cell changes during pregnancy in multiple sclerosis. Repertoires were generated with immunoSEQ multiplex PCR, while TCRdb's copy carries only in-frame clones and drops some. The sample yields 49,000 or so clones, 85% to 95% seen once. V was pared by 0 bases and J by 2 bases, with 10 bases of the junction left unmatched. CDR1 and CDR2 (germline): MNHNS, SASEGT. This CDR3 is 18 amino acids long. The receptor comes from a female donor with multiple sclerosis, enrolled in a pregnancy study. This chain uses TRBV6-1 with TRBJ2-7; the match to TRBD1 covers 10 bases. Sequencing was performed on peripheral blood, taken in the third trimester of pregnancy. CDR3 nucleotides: TGTGCCAGCAGTGAAGCGCTTAAGAGACAGGGGGCCCCCTACGAGCAGTACTTC. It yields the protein CASSEALKRQGAPYEQYF.